This is a list of T cell receptor beta chains from one sample in a study of T cell repertoires in ileal Crohn's disease. Generated by immunoSEQ multiplex PCR, the TCRdb table keeps only in-frame clones and is missing some. The profile shows 17,000 or so clones, 88% of them singletons. Specimen: ileal tissue. Receptors originate from an adult with Crohn's disease. Both conserved end residues are part of each CDR3. A D gene is named only where the DNA matches it firmly. Size is omitted from some rows. Given values are once, few, many or a class for expanded clones.

D	J	V	size	CDR3	DNA
NA	TRBJ1-1	TRBV25-1	NA	CASGERRNTEAFF	TGTGCCAGCGGAGAACGGAGGAACACTGAAGCTTTCTTT
TRBD1	TRBJ2-7	TRBV5-6	NA	CASRGGNRGRNYEQYF	TGTGCCAGCAGGGGCGGCAACAGGGGGCGGAACTACGAGCAGTACTTC
NA	TRBJ2-2	TRBV7-7	NA	CASSRTGFANTGELFF	TGTGCTAGCAGCCGTACAGGATTCGCGAACACCGGGGAGCTGTTTTTT
NA	TRBJ1-1	TRBV27	NA	CASSRRSDTEAFF	TGTGCCAGCAGTCGAAGATCGGACACTGAAGCTTTCTTT
TRBD1	TRBJ1-1	TRBV11-2	few	CASSPGTAKAFF	TGTGCCAGCAGCCCCGGGACAGCAAAAGCTTTCTTT
TRBD1	TRBJ2-2	TRBV19	NA	CASSIARGWDGELFF	TGTGCCAGTAGTATCGCCAGGGGGTGGGACGGGGAGCTGTTTTTT
TRBD1	TRBJ1-4	TRBV5-1	NA	CASSADRVEKLFF	TGCGCCAGCAGCGCGGACAGGGTTGAAAAACTGTTTTTT
TRBD2	TRBJ2-3	TRBV30	NA	CAWRKREDGTDTQYF	TGTGCCTGGAGGAAGCGGGAGGATGGGACAGATACGCAGTATTTT
NA	TRBJ2-7	TRBV11-2	NA	CASSLVAGIHSYEQYF	TGTGCCAGCAGCTTAGTGGCAGGGATTCACTCCTACGAGCAGTACTTC
NA	TRBJ1-3	TRBV15	NA	CATSRGAGQNTIYF	TGTGCCACCAGCAGAGGCGCAGGGCAGAACACCATATATTTT
NA	TRBJ1-1	TRBV6-5	NA	CASTGQLNTEAFF	TGTGCCAGCACCGGACAGCTGAACACTGAAGCTTTCTTT
NA	TRBJ2-1	TRBV7-2	NA	CASSTNDGTGEQFF	TGTGCCAGCAGCACAAATGATGGGACTGGTGAGCAGTTCTTC
TRBD2	TRBJ2-3	TRBV27	few	CASSPYRAGGTDTQYF	TGTGCCAGCAGCCCTTACAGAGCGGGGGGCACAGATACGCAGTATTTT
NA	TRBJ1-1	TRBV30	few	CAWSARGSGTEAFF	TGTGCCTGGAGTGCTAGGGGGTCGGGCACTGAAGCTTTCTTT
NA	TRBJ2-2	TRBV10-1	few	CASSGRSTGELFF	TGCGCCAGCAGCGGAAGGAGCACCGGGGAGCTGTTTTTT
NA	TRBJ2-3	TRBV2	NA	CASTTGEGLLADTQYF	TGTGCCAGCACGACAGGGGAGGGGTTGCTCGCGGATACGCAGTATTTT
NA	TRBJ2-1	TRBV28	NA	CASNEAGTSYNEQFF	TGTGCCAGCAACGAGGCCGGGACTTCCTACAATGAGCAGTTCTTC
TRBD1	TRBJ2-7	TRBV2	NA	CASSGDPGTGGNEQYF	TGTGCCAGCAGTGGAGATCCCGGGACAGGGGGCAACGAGCAGTACTTC
TRBD1	TRBJ1-5	TRBV28	NA	CASRLAGQYRQPQHF	TGTGCCAGCAGACTGGCGGGACAGTATCGACAGCCCCAGCATTTT
NA	TRBJ1-2	TRBV6-6	NA	CASSYVGTNYGYTF	TGTGCCAGCAGTTACGTGGGCACTAACTATGGCTACACCTTC
NA	TRBJ1-1	TRBV7-2	NA	CASSSWLGTPTEAFF	TGTGCCAGCAGCTCCTGGCTTGGGACTCCCACTGAAGCTTTCTTT
TRBD1	TRBJ1-4	TRBV27	NA	CASSLQGQGHEKLFF	TGTGCCAGCAGTTTACAGGGACAGGGGCATGAAAAACTGTTTTTT
NA	TRBJ2-1	TRBV5-6	NA	CASSSWTGRDYEQFF	TGTGCCAGCAGCTCCTGGACAGGAAGGGACTATGAGCAGTTCTTC
TRBD1	TRBJ2-3	TRBV5-1	NA	CASRDRLTDTQYF	TGCGCCAGCAGGGACAGGCTCACAGATACGCAGTATTTT
TRBD2	TRBJ2-1	TRBV9	once	CASSSNGASGSGNEQFF	TGTGCCAGCAGCTCAAACGGAGCGAGCGGGAGCGGGAATGAGCAGTTCTTC
NA	TRBJ2-1	TRBV2	NA	CASSDPDSLNEQFF	TGTGCCAGCAGTGACCCCGACTCCCTCAATGAGCAGTTCTTC
TRBD2	TRBJ2-3	TRBV6-5	NA	CASRRTSGNPDTQYF	TGTGCCAGCAGAAGGACTAGCGGGAACCCAGATACGCAGTATTTT
NA	TRBJ1-2	TRBV10-3	NA	CAVAAGQEGGYTF	TGTGCCGTCGCGGCAGGTCAGGAGGGTGGCTACACCTTC
NA	TRBJ1-4	TRBV29-1	NA	CSVEVGTSEKLFF	TGCAGCGTTGAGGTTGGGACATCTGAAAAACTGTTTTTT
TRBD1	TRBJ1-2	TRBV30	NA	CAWGGDRGRGYTF	TGTGCCTGGGGGGGGGACAGGGGGCGCGGCTACACCTTC
NA	TRBJ1-3	TRBV13	NA	CASSLVVEGNTIYF	TGTGCCAGCAGCTTAGTCGTTGAGGGAAACACCATATATTTT
NA	TRBJ2-7	TRBV6-1	NA	CATRGGHEQYF	TGTGCCACCCGTGGGGGCCACGAGCAGTACTTC
NA	TRBJ2-1	TRBV5-1	NA	CASSLEVYRDEQFF	TGCGCCAGCAGCTTGGAAGTCTACAGGGATGAGCAGTTCTTC
TRBD2	TRBJ2-1	TRBV9	NA	CASSAGRRQPGTSGSSYNEQFF	TGTGCCAGCAGCGCCGGTCGGAGACAGCCAGGGACTAGCGGGAGCTCCTACAATGAGCAGTTCTTC
TRBD1	TRBJ2-2	TRBV30	NA	CAWSGDRGAGELFF	TGTGCCTGGAGTGGGGACAGGGGCGCCGGGGAGCTGTTTTTT
TRBD2	TRBJ2-3	TRBV11-2	once	CASSSSSGISADTQYF	TGTGCCAGCAGCTCGTCTAGCGGGATTAGTGCAGATACGCAGTATTTT
NA	TRBJ2-7	TRBV2	NA	CATGGEQYF	TGTGCCACCGGGGGCGAGCAGTACTTC
TRBD2	TRBJ2-1	TRBV30	NA	CAWSAPPTSGRAAKYNEQFF	TGTGCCTGGAGTGCCCCACCGACTAGCGGGAGGGCCGCTAAATACAATGAGCAGTTCTTC
NA	TRBJ1-1	TRBV9	NA	CASSVEEKAPVNTEAFF	TGTGCCAGCAGCGTAGAGGAGAAGGCCCCGGTGAACACTGAAGCTTTCTTT
TRBD1	TRBJ1-1	TRBV9	NA	CASSRQGDTEAFF	TGTGCCAGCAGTCGACAGGGGGACACTGAAGCTTTCTTT
NA	TRBJ1-5	TRBV27	NA	CASSLSRGGEAAQPQHF	TGTGCCAGCAGTTTATCGAGGGGAGGGGAGGCGGCTCAGCCCCAGCATTTT
TRBD1	TRBJ2-1	TRBV27	NA	CASSFDRASYNEQFF	TGTGCCAGCAGCTTCGACAGGGCCAGCTACAATGAGCAGTTCTTC
TRBD1	TRBJ1-2	TRBV28	NA	CASSRAARDRTSYGYTF	TGTGCCAGCAGCCGAGCCGCACGGGACAGGACCTCCTATGGCTACACCTTC